This note documents a single T cell receptor (beta chain) sequence. Its target is not known. The data were taken from a study of cytomegalovirus exposure and HLA in healthy donors. Findings and caveats of the study: In a later analysis, CMV-associated beta chains were mostly HLA-associated, it appeared. TCR beta chains numbering some 150 were designated cytomegalovirus-associated. Across all donors, roughly uniform sequencing depth was an assumption of the presence/absence analyses. In a later analysis, TCR association rates varied by HLA locus: DRB1 most, HLA-C fewest.

From germline, CDR1 is MGHDK and CDR2 SYGVNS. V was trimmed by 3 bases and J by 6 bases, leaving 18 bases between them. The length of the CDR3 is 16 residues. The PCR contained 60 Vbeta and 13 Jbeta primers. Some clones are missing from TCRdb's copy, which holds only in-frame ones; the method was immunoSEQ multiplex PCR. The sample carries 120,000 or so clones, around 80% recorded once. The origin of this receptor is a female donor in good health and CMV-seronegative. The genes are TRBV25-1 and TRBJ2-1; perhaps TRBD1 as D (6 bases). Sequencing was performed on PBMCs. CDR3 nucleotides: TGTGCCAGCAGTGACCAAATTTCCCCCAGGGGCAATGAGCAGTTCTTC. Protein product: CASSDQISPRGNEQFF.